This T cell receptor (beta chain) was retrieved from a study of beta chain features in type 1 diabetes. Sequencing targeted expressed TCRB transcripts, as all isolated RNA had been reverse transcribed. Generated by immunoSEQ multiplex PCR, the TCRdb table keeps only in-frame clones and is missing some. The sample lists about 350,000 clones, about 19% occurring once. Sample: naive CD4+ T cells from blood. This TCR was sampled from a woman between 18 and 29 years old in good health.

The DNA for the CDR3 is TGCGCCAGCAGCTTGGGGGACAGCGCCGAGCAGTACTTC. This sequence encodes CASSLGDSAEQYF. The V call is TRBV5-1, the J call TRBJ2-5; 7 bases are shared with TRBD1. The last part of the DNA fits TRBJ2-7 better; the J call may be wrong. The V gene's germline CDR1 is SGHRS and CDR2 YFSETQ. The CDR3 length is 13 residues.